This T cell receptor beta chain appears in the sequencing data of a study of blood T cell repertoires in COVID-19. The length of the CDR3 is 13 residues. Germline values: CDR1 SGHVS, CDR2 FNYEAQ. V gave up 2 bases and J gave up 7 bases; unmatched junction bases: 1. This table comes from immunoSEQ multiplex PCR, and its TCRdb copy is limited to in-frame clones, with some not included. The table includes under 250,000 clones, roughly 78% detected once. This clonotype was sampled from a woman aged 40 to 50 with acute or convalescent COVID-19. What was sequenced was peripheral blood. The chain combines TRBV7-6 with TRBJ2-7, with TRBD2 matching over 11 bases. The CDR3 nucleotides read TGTGCCAGCAGCTTAACTAGCGGGGGTGAGCAGTACTTC. Protein: CASSLTSGGEQYF. Using reference TRBV7-6 and TRBJ2-7 for the parts outside the CDR3, the full variable domain is GAGVSQSPRYKVTKRGQDVALRCDPISGHVSLYWYRQALGQGPEFLTYFNYEAQQDKSGLPNDRFSAERPEGSISTLTIQRTEQRDSAMYRCASSLTSGGEQYFGPGTRLTVT.